A single sample is the source of the 22 T cell receptor beta chains below, sequenced in a study of identical twins. MiXCR was run by TCRdb on the 5' RACE reads, yielding one entry per CDR3 protein. The data contain roughly 700,000 distinct CDR3 sequences, approximately 9% of them seen just once; the ten biggest clones take up 0.75% to 1%. These records were also assigned to another study, of yellow fever vaccine responses in identical twins.

Sequences were obtained from PBMCs. These receptors were obtained from a woman aged 18-29 years in good health.

This clonotype was counted many times. This chain uses TRBV10-3 with TRBJ2-1, with TRBD2 identical over 11 bases. Germline trimming cut 6 bases from V and 6 bases from J; bases unmatched to any gene: 4. The CDR3 totals 14 residues. Germline CDR1 and CDR2: ENHRY and SYGVKD. In DNA form, the CDR3 reads TGTGCCATCAGGCTAGCGGGAGGTACCAATGAGCAGTTCTTC. Amino acid sequence: CAIRLAGGTNEQFF.

There are a few counts of this clonotype. The V call is TRBV29-1, the J call TRBJ1-1; unclear D gene. CDR3 length: 14 residues. Germline CDR1 and CDR2: SQVTM and ANQGSEA. Trimming took 6 bases from V and 3 from J, leaving 17 bases between them. The chain's CDR3 is CSVPQTASDTEAFF. The DNA of the CDR3 is TGCAGCGTCCCTCAGACCGCATCGGACACTGAAGCTTTCTTT.

This chain joins TRBV20-1 and TRBJ2-1; no reliable D call. The length of the CDR3 is 10 residues. The germline V gene encodes CDR1 DFQATT and CDR2 SNEGSKA (reference sequence). V dropped 1 base and J dropped 14 bases, with 9 bases sitting between them. Here the CDR3 reads CSARVSLEFF. Written as DNA, the CDR3 is TGCAGTGCTAGAGTATCCTTGGAGTTCTTC.

The rearrangement joins TRBV29-1 to TRBJ2-1; TRBD1 matches 10 bases. The V gene end was trimmed by 2 bases and the J gene end by 9 bases; junction bases not matched to a gene: 7. This CDR3 is built from 14 residues. Per germline, CDR1 SQVTM and CDR2 ANQGSEA. The CDR3 is CSVEWTGGESEQFF. In nucleotides, the CDR3 is TGCAGCGTTGAATGGACAGGGGGTGAAAGTGAGCAGTTCTTC.

There are a few counts of this clonotype. The chain uses TRBV3-1 and TRBJ2-1; 9 nucleotides align to TRBD2. Germline CDR1 reads LGHDT; CDR2 reads YNNKEL (reference sequence). The CDR3 length is 17 residues. The J segment lost 7 bases and the V segment lost 3 bases, leaving 13 bases of the junction unmatched. This chain's CDR3 is CASSHLPRAGGPNEQFF. CDR3 in DNA: TGTGCCAGCAGCCATCTCCCACGGGCGGGGGGGCCTAATGAGCAGTTCTTC.

This clonotype showed up many times. J is TRBJ2-3 and V is TRBV24-1; 13 nucleotides match TRBD2. The CDR3 extends over 15 amino acids. Unmatched junction bases numbered 3, after V lost 6 bases and J lost 4 bases. Germline CDR1 KGHDR, CDR2 SFDVKD. Written as DNA, the CDR3 is TGTGCCACCAGTAGGACTAGCGGGAGTGCAGATACGCAGTATTTT. Protein product: CATSRTSGSADTQYF.

This clonotype was counted ten times or more. This sequence joins TRBV7-9 and TRBJ2-2; D may match TRBD1 or TRBD2 (5 bases each). The germline V gene has CDR1 SEHNR and CDR2 FQNEAQ (reference sequence). CDR3 length: 13 residues. The V end lost 3 bases, the J end lost 4 bases, and 6 bases lay between the germline ends. CDR3 sequence (DNA): TGTGCCAGCAGCTTTGGGGGCACCGGGGAGCTGTTTTTT. Its translation: CASSFGGTGELFF.

The table lists this clonotype with many counts. This sequence joins TRBV2 and TRBJ2-3; either TRBD1 or TRBD2 may supply D (5 bases each). The CDR3 runs 15 residues. Germline V lookup: CDR1 SNHLY, CDR2 FYNNEI. V was cut by 1 base and J by 2 bases, with 10 bases left in between. CDR3 in amino acids: CASSEGGRPTDTQYF. CDR3 in DNA: TGTGCCAGCAGTGAAGGGGGACGTCCCACAGATACGCAGTATTTT. The full variable domain, completed using reference TRBV2 and TRBJ2-3, is EPEVTQTPSHQVTQMGQEVILRCVPISNHLYFYWYRQILGQKVEFLVSFYNNEISEKSEIFDDQFSVERPDGSNFTLKIRSTKLEDSAMYFCASSEGGRPTDTQYFGPGTRLTVL.

This chain uses TRBV6-5 with TRBJ2-7, with 9 bases aligning to TRBD1. The CDR3 covers 16 residues. CDR1 and CDR2 (germline): MNHEY, SVGAGI. The J segment lost 2 bases and the V segment lost 2 bases, leaving 7 bases of the junction unmatched. The CDR3 sequence: CASSYLSGDRAYEQYF. CDR3 in DNA: TGTGCCAGCAGTTACCTCTCCGGGGACAGGGCCTACGAGCAGTACTTC.

The chain recombines TRBV19 with TRBJ2-4; 10 bases agree with TRBD1. The germline gives CDR1 LNHDA, CDR2 SQIVND (reference sequence). After removal of 5 bases from V and 6 bases from J, the junction contained 7 bases not matched to a gene. CDR3 length: 15 residues. CDR3 loop: CASSPRRDRGNIQYF. CDR3 DNA sequence: TGTGCCAGTAGTCCGCGCCGGGACAGGGGAAACATTCAGTACTTC. Full variable domain (outside the CDR3, taken from reference TRBV19 and TRBJ2-4): DGGITQSPKYLFRKEGQNVTLSCEQNLNHDAMYWYRQDPGQGLRLIYYSQIVNDFQKGDIAEGYSVSREKKESFPLTVTSAQKNPTAFYLCASSPRRDRGNIQYFGAGTRLSVL.

Many counts were recorded for this clonotype. The chain uses TRBV6-2 or TRBV6-3 and TRBJ1-1, with a tentative D call TRBD1 (6 bases). CDR1 is MNHEY, CDR2 SVGEGT, per germline. V dropped 0 bases and J dropped 4 bases, with 9 bases sitting between them. The CDR3 has 14 residues. CDR3 in DNA: TGTGCCAGCAGTTACTCAGGGGGGGGCACTGAAGCTTTCTTT. As protein: CASSYSGGGTEAFF.

The chain employs TRBV5-4 and TRBJ1-2, with 10 bases aligning to TRBD1. This CDR3 spans 17 amino acids. Germline V gene sequence: CDR1 SGHNT, CDR2 YYREEE (reference sequence). J gave up 5 bases and V 0 bases, and 10 bases lay outside the gene matches. This CDR3 is CASSLARGQGPLYGYTF. The CDR3 nucleotides are TGTGCCAGCAGCTTGGCAAGGGGACAGGGGCCCCTTTATGGCTACACCTTC. The full variable domain, in which reference TRBV5-4 and TRBJ1-2 provide the parts outside the CDR3, is ETGVTQSPTHLIKTRGQQVTLRCSSQSGHNTVSWYQQALGQGPQFIFQYYREEENGRGNFPPRFSGLQFPNYSSELNVNALELDDSALYLCASSLARGQGPLYGYTFGSGTRLTVV.

In its sample, this clonotype was seen a few times. The V call is TRBV7-9, the J call TRBJ2-5; either TRBD1 or TRBD2 may supply D (5 bases each). Germline CDR1 SEHNR, CDR2 FQNEAQ (reference sequence). V was trimmed by 6 bases and J by 1 base, leaving 12 bases between them. The CDR3 is 14 amino acids. For the CDR3, the DNA is TGTGCCAGCAGAGGGGAGCCATCCCAAGAGACCCAGTACTTC. Translated, it gives CASRGEPSQETQYF.

J is TRBJ2-1 and V is TRBV5-5; tentatively, D is TRBD1 (5 bases). Between the trimmed V and J ends, which lost 0 bases and 4 bases, there was a span of 14 bases. There are 16 residues in the CDR3. Germline CDR1 reads SGHKS; CDR2 reads YYEKEE (reference sequence). CDR3 in DNA: TGTGCCAGCAGCTTGGGGGGCTCCACCCCTTACAATGAGCAGTTCTTC. It encodes CASSLGGSTPYNEQFF.

This clonotype was recorded at least ten times. V usage is TRBV25-1 and J usage is TRBJ2-2; 11 positions match TRBD2. Germline V gives CDR1 MGHDK, CDR2 SYGVNS. The V gene end was trimmed by 3 bases and the J gene end by 3 bases; junction bases not matched to a gene: 3. CDR3 length: 16 amino acids. The CDR3 here is CASSDTGLADTGELFF. For the CDR3, the DNA is TGTGCCAGCAGTGACACGGGACTAGCGGACACCGGGGAGCTGTTTTTT. The complete variable domain, with remaining parts taken from reference TRBV25-1 and TRBJ2-2, reads EADIYQTPRYLVIGTGKKITLECSQTMGHDKMYWYQQDPGMELHLIHYSYGVNSTEKGDLSSESTVSRIRTEHFPLTLESARPSHTSQYLCASSDTGLADTGELFFGEGSRLTVL.

This clonotype was observed at least ten times. The chain recombines TRBV5-1 with TRBJ2-2; D is unclear. CDR1 is SGHRS and CDR2 is YFSETQ in the germline V gene. This CDR3 has 15 amino acids. V lost 2 bases and J 6 bases, leaving 14 bases between the germline ends. The CDR3 reads CASSFSSPGAGELFF. The DNA for the CDR3 is TGCGCCAGCAGCTTTAGTAGTCCCGGAGCCGGGGAGCTGTTTTTT. The full variable domain, rest sourced from reference TRBV5-1 and TRBJ2-2, is KAGVTQTPRYLIKTRGQQVTLSCSPISGHRSVSWYQQTPGQGLQFLFEYFSETQRNKGNFPGRFSGRQFSNSRSEMNVSTLELGDSALYLCASSFSSPGAGELFFGEGSRLTVL.

This clonotype was seen repeatedly, ten times or more. The rearrangement joins TRBV12-3 or TRBV12-4 to TRBJ2-1; 7 bases are shared with TRBD2. This CDR3 region has 15 residues. Unmatched junction bases numbered 4, after V lost 5 bases and J lost 0 bases. CDR3 DNA sequence: TGTGCCAGCAGTCCAGCGGGGAGCTCCTACAATGAGCAGTTCTTC. Amino acids: CASSPAGSSYNEQFF.

This clonotype was seen at least ten times. The chain is built from TRBV9 and TRBJ2-5; TRBD2 agrees at 9 bases. CDR3 length: 15 amino acids. Germline CDR1 and CDR2: SGDLS and YYNGEE. With 1 base clipped from V and 4 bases from J, the junction kept 5 bases outside the gene matches. The CDR3 region is CASSVWAGGGETQYF. The CDR3 coding sequence is TGTGCCAGCAGCGTATGGGCGGGAGGGGGAGAGACCCAGTACTTC.

This clonotype occurred a few times. This chain uses TRBV2 with TRBJ2-2; no clear D. This CDR3 is built from 14 residues. Between the trimmed V and J ends, which lost 3 bases and 10 bases, there was a span of 15 bases. The germline V gene encodes CDR1 SNHLY and CDR2 FYNNEI. The CDR3 reads CASSEATALTELFF. DNA of the CDR3: TGTGCCAGCAGTGAGGCTACGGCTTTAACGGAGCTGTTTTTT.

The rearrangement uses TRBV11-2 and TRBJ2-1; 9 bases line up with TRBD2. V trimming: 5 bases; J trimming: 8 bases; junction bases outside the gene matches: 7. This CDR3 comprises 14 residues. Per the germline V gene, CDR1 is SGHAT and CDR2 is FQNNGV. The CDR3, as DNA: TGTGCCAGCAGCCCGAAGATAGCGGGAGATGAGCAGTTCTTC. It specifies CASSPKIAGDEQFF.

This clonotype occurred a few times. The rearrangement links TRBV5-6 to TRBJ2-4; 8 nucleotides match TRBD2. The V gene's germline CDR1 is SGHDT and CDR2 YYEEEE. The CDR3 extends over 14 amino acids. The V gene end was trimmed by 0 bases and the J gene end by 5 bases; junction bases not matched to a gene: 1. CDR3 sequence reads: CASSLGSGENIQYF. For the CDR3, the DNA is TGTGCCAGCAGCTTGGGTAGCGGGGAAAACATTCAGTACTTC.

The chain employs TRBV7-9 and TRBJ2-1; 8 bases match TRBD2. The CDR3 sequence is 14 residues long. With V trimmed by 1 base and J by 15 bases, 11 bases remained unmatched. Looked up from germline, CDR1 is SEHNR and CDR2 is FQNEAQ (reference sequence). CDR3: CASSLGPPTSGSFF. CDR3 sequence (DNA): TGTGCCAGCAGCTTAGGCCCGCCAACTAGCGGCTCGTTCTTC.